A selection of T cell receptor beta chains follows, all from one sample in a study of regulatory T cells in long-lasting Graves disease. Using its own MiXCR run on the multiplex PCR reads, TCRdb lists one record per CDR3 protein. The sample holds 350,000 to 500,000 distinct CDR3 sequences, roughly 15% seen once. These data are also associated with another study on T cells in Graves' hyperthyroidism and ophthalmopathy.

The sequencing here drew on peripheral blood mononuclear cells (PBMCs), taken at new diagnosis, from a patient treated with antithyroid drugs. These receptors all come from a woman between 50 and 59 years old with Graves disease. CDR3s include the opening cysteine and the closing phenylalanine or tryptophan. D genes are given only for firm matches. Size tells how often a clone was seen (once, few, many) or the class of an expanded clone, and some rows leave it out.

>TRBV4-2|few|TRBJ2-1|TRBD2
TGTGCCAGCAGCCCCAATCCTTCCTCCGGGACTAGCGGCTACAATGAGCAGTTCTTC
CASSPNPSSGTSGYNEQFF
>TRBV6-2/TRBV6-3|-|TRBJ1-4|-
TGTGCCAGCAGTTATGACCCCGAGTTATCGAATGAAAAACTGTTTTTT
CASSYDPELSNEKLFF
>TRBV2|-|TRBJ1-2|-
TGTGCCAGCAGCGTAGAACCGGGAAACTATGGCTACACCTTC
CASSVEPGNYGYTF
>TRBV7-9|few|TRBJ1-5|-
TGTGCCAGCAGCTCGGACAGCTTCAATCAGCCCCAGCATTTT
CASSSDSFNQPQHF
>TRBV28|many|TRBJ1-5|-
TGTGCCAGCAGTTTATATGGCCCGCCTCAGACTAATCAGCCCCAGCATTTT
CASSLYGPPQTNQPQHF
>TRBV5-1|many|TRBJ2-7|TRBD2
TGCGCCAGCAGCCCGACAGCGGGAGCTACGTACGAGCAGTACTTC
CASSPTAGATYEQYF
>TRBV13|few|TRBJ2-7|TRBD1
TGTGCCAGCAGCTCAACCCTCTCCAGGGGGACCTACGAGCAGTACTTC
CASSSTLSRGTYEQYF
>TRBV6-5|many|TRBJ2-5|-
TGTGCCAGCAGTTCATTCGTGGGGGCACGAGAGACCCAGTACTTC
CASSSFVGARETQYF
>TRBV5-1|few|TRBJ2-5|TRBD2
TGCGCCAGCAGCCAAAGACTAGCGGGGAGCGGAGAGACCCAGTACTTC
CASSQRLAGSGETQYF
>TRBV11-2|many|TRBJ2-7|-
TGTGCCAGCAGCTTGACAGAAACCTACGAGCAGTACTTC
CASSLTETYEQYF
>TRBV5-1|many|TRBJ1-1|-
TGCGCCAGCAGCTTGGCTGGGTCGTACGAAAGAAAAGCTTTCTTT
CASSLAGSYERKAFF
>TRBV30|few|TRBJ2-7|-
TGTGCCTGGACGGCGGGCGGTGGTGAGCAGTACTTC
CAWTAGGGEQYF
>TRBV9|-|TRBJ2-5|TRBD2
TGTGCCAGCAGCCAAGGGGGACTAGCGGGAGGGCGGAAGGAGACCCAGTACTTC
CASSQGGLAGGRKETQYF
>TRBV5-1|-|TRBJ2-7|TRBD1
TGCGCCAGCAGCTCACAAGCCGGGACAGGGGCCGAGCAGTACTTC
CASSSQAGTGAEQYF
>TRBV12-3/TRBV12-4|few|TRBJ2-2|-
TGTGCCAGCAGTTCGAACCCCATAGGCGCCAGCACCGGGGAGCTGTTTTTT
CASSSNPIGASTGELFF
>TRBV7-8|many|TRBJ1-1|-
TGTGCCAGCAGCTTCGGGCGGGTTAGGAACACTGAAGCTTTCTTT
CASSFGRVRNTEAFF
>TRBV11-2|-|TRBJ1-6|-
TGTGCCAGCAGGTTAAGGGAGTCTTTTTATAATTCACCCCTCCACTTT
CASRLRESFYNSPLHF
>TRBV19|-|TRBJ2-7|TRBD2
TGTGCCAGTAGGAAAGCGGGAGAAGCTTACGAGCAGTACTTC
CASRKAGEAYEQYF
>TRBV5-1|many|TRBJ2-5|-
TGCGCCAGCAGCTTGATGAGGGAAGAGACCCAGTACTTC
CASSLMREETQYF
>TRBV3-1|many|TRBJ2-6|-
TGTGCCAGCAGCCAAGGTCCCGGATCTGGGGCCAACGTCCTGACTTTC
CASSQGPGSGANVLTF
>TRBV6-5|-|TRBJ1-2|-
TGTGCCAGCAGTTATGCCCTCGGCTATGGCTACACCTTC
CASSYALGYGYTF
>TRBV4-1|-|TRBJ1-1|-
TGCGCCAGCAGCCAACCCCCAATGATGGGGATCAACACTGAAGCTTTCTTT
CASSQPPMMGINTEAFF
>TRBV3-1|few|TRBJ2-7|TRBD2
TGTGCCAGCAGCCAAGTACTAGCGGGGCCTAGCTCCTACGAGCAGTACTTC
CASSQVLAGPSSYEQYF
>TRBV5-1|many|TRBJ1-1|-
TGCGCCAGCAGCTCCCTGCCTGGGGAAAAGACTGAAGCTTTCTTT
CASSSLPGEKTEAFF
>TRBV9|many|TRBJ1-1|-
TGTGCCAGCAGCTCACAGGGTAGCACTGAAGCTTTCTTT
CASSSQGSTEAFF
>TRBV20-1|-|TRBJ2-5|TRBD2
TGCAGTGCTAACGTCGGGGGCGGGAGGTACTTGGAGACCCAGTACTTC
CSANVGGGRYLETQYF
>TRBV28|many|TRBJ1-1|TRBD1
TGTGCCAGCACCTCATTTAGATACAGGACAGGGGGCCGGGAGGAAGCTTTCTTT
CASTSFRYRTGGREEAFF
>TRBV12-3/TRBV12-4|many|TRBJ2-5|-
TGTGCCAGCCGCGCCCGTGGGGGGGAGACCCAGTACTTC
CASRARGGETQYF
>TRBV11-2|many|TRBJ1-1|-
TGTGCCAGCAGCCTCCGACAGGTCACTGAAGCTTTCTTT
CASSLRQVTEAFF
>TRBV28|many|TRBJ1-1|-
TGTGCCAGCAGTTTAGATCAGGGGCTGAACACTGAAGCTTTCTTT
CASSLDQGLNTEAFF
>TRBV28|many|TRBJ1-2|TRBD1
TGTGCCAGCAGTGTCCGGACAGGGGCCTATGGCTACACCTTC
CASSVRTGAYGYTF
>TRBV27|-|TRBJ1-2|-
TGTGCCAGCAGTTTAACAGTGGCAGGGCGGTTTGGCTACACCTTC
CASSLTVAGRFGYTF
>TRBV12-3/TRBV12-4|few|TRBJ2-2|-
TGTGCCAGCAGTCTAAAGCCCCTAGATTTCGGGGAGCTGTTTTTT
CASSLKPLDFGELFF
>TRBV28|many|TRBJ2-1|TRBD1
TGTGCCAGCAGTTCCCCCCCGGGACAGATAAATGAGCAGTTCTTC
CASSSPPGQINEQFF
>TRBV27|many|TRBJ2-7|TRBD2
TGTGCCAGCAGTTCACATATCCGGACTAGCGGGAGGGCCGGGTCCTACGAGCAGTACTTC
CASSSHIRTSGRAGSYEQYF
>TRBV6-1|many|TRBJ1-1|-
TGTGCCAGCAGTGGGGGACGGTGGAGTAACACTGAAGCTTTCTTT
CASSGGRWSNTEAFF
>TRBV6-5|many|TRBJ1-2|-
TGTGCCAGCAGTTACCTCCCTTGG
CASSYLPW